The source of this T cell receptor beta chain is a study of blood T cell repertoires in COVID-19. TCRdb's copy holds only in-frame clones and misses some; the assay was immunoSEQ multiplex PCR. The table has over 200,000 clones, under 90% seen once; the top ten hold 1.8%. In its sample, this clone was seen once. Germline lookup yields CDR1 SGHTA and CDR2 FQGTGA. The CDR3 is 15 residues long. The V segment lost 4 bases and the J segment 3 bases; nucleotides outside the gene matches: 5. The chain carries TRBV7-3 and TRBJ2-1; 8 positions match TRBD2. The TCR was taken from a man aged 55-75 years who had recovered from COVID-19. The sequencing input was PBMCs or T cells enriched from blood (not recorded which). DNA of the CDR3: TGTGCCAGCAGCTATCTAGCGGGTGACTACAATGAGCAGTTCTTC. Protein sequence: CASSYLAGDYNEQFF. Together with reference TRBV7-3 and TRBJ2-1, the CDR3 gives the full variable domain: GAGVSQTPSNKVTEKGKYVELRCDPISGHTALYWYRQSLGQGPEFLIYFQGTGAADDSGLPNDRFFAVRPEGSVSTLKIQRTERGDSAVYLCASSYLAGDYNEQFFGPGTRLTVL.